This passage covers 28 T cell receptor beta chains from one sample sequenced in a study of control samples from healthy donors and cancer patients. Some clones are missing from TCRdb's copy, which holds only in-frame ones; the method was immunoSEQ multiplex PCR. This table holds more than 50,000 clones, nearly 90% found once. Material for sequencing was blood. These receptors were obtained from a man in his fifties in good health.

The V gene is TRBV28, the J gene TRBJ2-7; weak D call: TRBD2 (6 bases). CDR3 length equals 14 residues. Germline lookup yields CDR1 MDHEN and CDR2 SYDVKM. V lost 3 bases and J lost 6, with 15 bases in between. The CDR3 is CASSFGGASGEQYF. In DNA, the CDR3 is TGTGCCAGCAGTTTTGGAGGGGCGAGTGGCGAGCAGTACTTC.

V is TRBV6-5 and J is TRBJ2-5, with 7 nucleotides matching TRBD1. Unmatched junction bases numbered 13, after V lost 10 bases and J lost 2 bases. The CDR3 extends over 15 amino acids. Germline lookup yields CDR1 MNHEY and CDR2 SVGAGI. CDR3 sequence: CATLDSQGFQETQYF. CDR3 nucleotide sequence: TGTGCCACCTTAGACTCACAGGGGTTTCAAGAGACCCAGTACTTC.

CDR3 in DNA: TGTGCCAGCAAGGGGACAGGGACCGAGCAGTACTTC. It encodes CASKGTGTEQYF. The V gene is TRBV9, the J gene TRBJ2-7; 9 nucleotides line up with TRBD1. J gave up 6 bases and V 6 bases, and 4 bases lay outside the gene matches. From germline, CDR1 is SGDLS and CDR2 YYNGEE. This CDR3 spans 12 amino acids.

This chain joins TRBV5-5 and TRBJ2-7, with TRBD1 as a possible D gene (5 bases). Trimming shortened V by 4 bases and J by 1 base, and 9 bases separated the two germline ends. Germline V gene lookup returns CDR1 SGHKS and CDR2 YYEKEE (reference sequence). This CDR3 contains 13 residues. CDR3 sequence: CASSVDRSYEQYF. CDR3 DNA sequence: TGTGCCAGCAGCGTAGACAGATCCTACGAGCAGTACTTC.

This chain joins TRBV29-1 and TRBJ1-2; 7 positions agree with TRBD1. The germline V gene encodes CDR1 SQVTM and CDR2 ANQGSEA. This CDR3 contains 13 residues. Losses at the gene ends were 7 bases for V and 1 base for J; bases not matched to a gene: 6. The CDR3 region is CSGKQGYNYGYTF. In DNA form, the CDR3 reads TGCAGCGGAAAACAGGGGTATAACTATGGCTACACCTTC.

This chain uses TRBV19 with TRBJ1-5, with 8 bases fitting TRBD1. The CDR3 sequence is 13 residues long. V lost 7 bases, J lost 6 bases, and 5 bases stayed unmatched. CDR1 LNHDA and CDR2 SQIVND come from the germline V gene (reference sequence). CDR3 protein: CASTQGARQPQHF. The CDR3 DNA reads as TGTGCCAGTACCCAGGGGGCGCGTCAGCCCCAGCATTTT.

CDR3 amino acids: CSVGLQGDPYNEQFF. The CDR3 DNA reads as TGCAGCGTCGGGCTACAGGGCGACCCCTACAATGAGCAGTTCTTC. The chain is built from TRBV29-1 and TRBJ2-1, with D possibly being TRBD1 (6 bases). Trimming removed 6 bases from V and 2 bases from J, with 17 bases in between. This CDR3 has 15 amino acids. Per the germline V gene, CDR1 is SQVTM and CDR2 is ANQGSEA.

This clone was detected a few times. The DNA for the CDR3 is TGTGCCAGCAGCGCCGGACTAGCGGGAGGCCCCTACAATGAGCAGTTCTTC. Its protein product is CASSAGLAGGPYNEQFF. The rearrangement joins TRBV9 to TRBJ2-1; 14 bases agree with TRBD2. Germline trimming cut 3 bases from V and 2 bases from J; bases unmatched to any gene: 4. The germline gives CDR1 SGDLS, CDR2 YYNGEE. CDR3 size: 17 residues.

This sequence joins TRBV28 and TRBJ1-5, with D maybe TRBD1 (5 bases). Germline values: CDR1 MDHEN, CDR2 SYDVKM. The CDR3 length is 15 residues. V gave up 6 bases and J gave up 0 bases, with 12 bases separating them. Here the CDR3 reads CASSSWTYSNQPQHF. Here the CDR3 DNA reads TGTGCCAGCAGCTCCTGGACATATAGCAATCAGCCCCAGCATTTT.

V and J are TRBV5-4 and TRBJ2-2; 10 bases fit TRBD2. This CDR3 contains 17 residues. From germline, CDR1 is SGHNT and CDR2 YYREEE (reference sequence). Trimming took 0 bases from V and 2 from J; bases not matched to a gene: 4. CDR3 in amino acids: CASSLGGTSANTGELFF. As DNA, the CDR3 is TGTGCCAGCAGCTTGGGGGGGACTAGCGCTAACACCGGGGAGCTGTTTTTT.

V usage is TRBV6-5 and J usage is TRBJ1-6; the D gene is possibly TRBD1 (5 bases). CDR1 is MNHEY, CDR2 SVGAGI, per germline. CDR3 size: 13 residues. Deletions cut 9 bases from V and 10 bases from J, with 16 bases between. CDR3 region: CASSIGEGSPLHF. CDR3 sequence (DNA): TGTGCCAGTAGTATAGGGGAAGGCTCACCCCTCCACTTT.

The rearrangement joins TRBV7-9 to TRBJ2-2, with D unresolved. CDR3 length: 11 amino acids. The ends were cut back, 3 bases at V and 7 bases at J, with 3 bases in the middle. CDR1 SEHNR and CDR2 FQNEAQ come from the germline V gene (reference sequence). DNA of the CDR3: TGTGCCAGCAGCTTCAACGGGGAGCTGTTTTTT. Translated, it gives CASSFNGELFF.

The V and J genes are TRBV4-1 and TRBJ2-1; 7 bases are shared with TRBD2. The CDR3 sequence is 16 residues long. CDR1 MGHRA and CDR2 YSYEKL come from the germline V gene. V trimming: 0 bases; J trimming: 7 bases; junction bases outside the gene matches: 9. DNA for the CDR3: TGCGCCAGCAGCCAAGATACGTGGGAGGGCCCGAATGAGCAGTTCTTC. Protein product: CASSQDTWEGPNEQFF.

The rearrangement uses TRBV5-1 and TRBJ2-3; D remains unclear. Per the germline V gene, CDR1 is SGHRS and CDR2 is YFSETQ. The CDR3 contains 14 residues. The ends were cut back, 0 bases at V and 2 bases at J, with 7 bases in the middle. This chain's CDR3 is CASSLVLVTDTQYF. The CDR3, as DNA: TGCGCCAGCAGCTTGGTTCTAGTCACAGATACGCAGTATTTT.

The V call is TRBV19, the J call TRBJ1-2; D possibly corresponds to TRBD1 (6 bases). CDR1 and CDR2 from the germline V gene are LNHDA and SQIVND (reference sequence). This CDR3 comprises 17 residues. Deletions cut 5 bases from V and 2 bases from J, with 21 bases between. The CDR3 region has the DNA TGTGCCAGTAGTCCAGGTGGAGTACAGGGCGCAAACTATGGCTACACCTTC. Translated, it gives CASSPGGVQGANYGYTF. The whole variable domain, remainder taken from reference TRBV19 and TRBJ1-2, is DGGITQSPKYLFRKEGQNVTLSCEQNLNHDAMYWYRQDPGQGLRLIYYSQIVNDFQKGDIAEGYSVSREKKESFPLTVTSAQKNPTAFYLCASSPGGVQGANYGYTFGSGTRLTVV.

The chain's CDR3 is CASSPGLAGVISYNEQFF. The CDR3 nucleotides read TGTGCCAGCAGCCCGGGACTAGCGGGAGTAATCTCCTACAATGAGCAGTTCTTC. The V gene is TRBV14, the J gene TRBJ2-1; 14 bases fit TRBD2. This CDR3 spans 18 amino acids. From germline, CDR1 is SGHDN and CDR2 FVKESK. Trimming at V came to 4 bases and at J to 0 bases, leaving 5 bases not matched to a gene.

The chain couples TRBV2 to TRBJ2-7; D remains ambiguous. V was trimmed by 7 bases and J by 1 base, leaving 11 bases between them. The CDR3 spans 13 residues. CDR1 and CDR2 (germline): SNHLY, FYNNEI. CDR3 amino acids: CASIGAASYEQYF. CDR3 nucleotides: TGTGCCAGCATAGGAGCCGCATCCTACGAGCAGTACTTC.

The chain joins TRBV11-2 to TRBJ1-1, with D unresolved. The germline CDR1 and CDR2 sequences are SGHAT and FQNNGV. CDR3 length equals 14 residues. Trimming took off 5 bases at V and 4 bases at J, with 14 bases between the two ends. CDR3 coding DNA: TGTGCCAGCAGCCCACCGTCGAGGGCCACTGAAGCTTTCTTT. Its translation: CASSPPSRATEAFF.

The genes are TRBV5-4 and TRBJ2-2; D is tentatively TRBD1 or TRBD2 (5 bases each). CDR1 is SGHNT, CDR2 YYREEE, per germline (reference sequence). V shed 2 bases and J shed 5 bases, with 10 bases lying between them. The length of the CDR3 is 14 residues. The CDR3 region has the DNA TGTGCCAGCAGCTTTGGGGGTGTGACCGGGGAGCTGTTTTTT. Protein sequence: CASSFGGVTGELFF.

The V and J genes are TRBV19 and TRBJ1-1, with D possibly matching TRBD1 (5 bases). This CDR3 comprises 14 residues. CDR1 and CDR2 (germline): LNHDA, SQIVND (reference sequence). V was cut by 4 bases and J by 3 bases, with 12 bases left in between. CDR3 in amino acids: CASSKRGEYTEAFF. The CDR3 DNA reads as TGTGCCAGTAGTAAAAGGGGTGAGTACACTGAAGCTTTCTTT.

V and J are TRBV13 and TRBJ2-7; either TRBD1 or TRBD2 may supply D (5 bases each). CDR3 length: 16 residues. V was cut by 1 base and J by 7 bases, with 20 bases left in between. Per the germline V gene, CDR1 is PRHDT and CDR2 is FYEKMQ (reference sequence). The CDR3 sequence: CASSLEKRTGPLEQYF. Written as DNA, the CDR3 is TGTGCCAGCAGCTTAGAGAAAAGGACGGGACCTTTGGAGCAGTACTTC.

The chain's CDR3 is CATSDTGTSGSAPDTQYF. CDR3 in DNA: TGTGCCACCAGTGATACGGGGACTAGCGGGAGTGCCCCAGATACGCAGTATTTT. V is TRBV24-1 and J is TRBJ2-3; 14 bases line up with TRBD2. This CDR3 has 18 residues. The germline gives CDR1 KGHDR, CDR2 SFDVKD. The V segment lost 3 bases and the J segment 4 bases; nucleotides outside the gene matches: 8.

V is TRBV19 and J is TRBJ2-1; 16 nucleotides agree with TRBD2. Germline CDR1 reads LNHDA; CDR2 reads SQIVND (reference sequence). The J segment lost 9 bases and the V segment lost 5 bases, leaving 7 bases of the junction unmatched. The CDR3 is 16 amino acids. DNA for the CDR3: TGTGCCAGTAGTTCGCCGGGACTAGCGGGAGGGAGTGAGCAGTTCTTC. Protein: CASSSPGLAGGSEQFF.

The CDR3 loop reads CASSLFPRDSNEKLFF. The CDR3 DNA reads TGTGCCAGCAGCTTATTTCCCCGGGACAGTAATGAAAAACTGTTTTTT. V gene TRBV7-2 combines with J gene TRBJ1-4; TRBD1 aligns across 7 bases. CDR3 size: 16 residues. Germline V gene lookup returns CDR1 SGHTA and CDR2 FQGNSA. V dropped 2 bases and J dropped 4; count of bases not matched to a gene: 7.

The chain has TRBV5-1 and TRBJ2-5; the D gene could be TRBD1 or TRBD2 (5 bases each). The CDR3 totals 14 residues. Trimming removed 3 bases at V and 5 bases at J, with 14 bases between. Per the germline V gene, CDR1 is SGHRS and CDR2 is YFSETQ. The CDR3 nucleotides read TGCGCCAGCAGCTCGGGGTCAGGGCAGGAGACCCAGTACTTC. It is translated as CASSSGSGQETQYF.

The chain is built from TRBV11-2 and TRBJ2-1; 10 bases are shared with TRBD1. With 3 bases clipped from V and 8 bases from J, the junction kept 1 base outside the gene matches. The V gene's germline CDR1 is SGHAT and CDR2 FQNNGV. There are 13 residues in the CDR3. This CDR3 reads CASSFGTGDEQFF. The DNA for the CDR3 is TGTGCCAGCAGCTTTGGGACAGGGGATGAGCAGTTCTTC.

This rearrangement joins TRBV4-2 to TRBJ2-1, with D possibly being TRBD1 (5 bases). The V end lost 9 bases, the J end lost 6 bases, and 24 bases lay between the germline ends. Germline values: CDR1 LGHNA, CDR2 YNFKEQ. The CDR3 sequence is 16 residues long. CDR3 sequence reads: CASGATSSLLSNEQFF. The CDR3 bases are TGTGCCAGTGGGGCGACCAGCAGCCTACTCTCCAATGAGCAGTTCTTC.

The chain has TRBV28 and TRBJ1-4, with TRBD1 matching 9 bases. Germline CDR1 is MDHEN and CDR2 is SYDVKM. This CDR3 has 15 residues. J lost 6 bases, V lost 3 bases, and 5 bases had no gene match. The CDR3 region is CASSFGDRVHEKLFF. As DNA, the CDR3 is TGTGCCAGCAGTTTTGGGGACAGGGTTCATGAAAAACTGTTTTTT.